The present T cell receptor (beta chain) was sequenced within a study of shared clonotypes between healthy human individuals. Study-level points and caveats: In general, naive subsets displayed greater estimated richness than memory subsets did. Naive CD4 clonotype sharing across several donors was approximately 5%.

Germline CDR1 is SGHAT and CDR2 is FQNNGV. The CDR3 extends over 15 amino acids. V was shortened by 8 bases and J by 2 bases, with 16 bases between the two germline ends. This table comes from immunoSEQ multiplex PCR, and its TCRdb copy is limited to in-frame clones, with some not included. The repertoire holds roughly 1,500,000 clones, with approximately 98% as singletons. Note on this clone: The antigen is undetermined.

The healthy adult donors were HIV-negative and reported no recent acute infections or vaccinations. Every contributor of samples was a Caucasian grown-up residing in Nashville, Tennessee. Sequenced material: naive CD4+ T cells sorted from blood. The subset denotes: CD45RA+ positively selected. The chain carries TRBV11-2 and TRBJ2-1, with D perhaps matching TRBD1 or TRBD2 (5 bases each). This clonotype originated in a man aged 25-40 years in good health. The CDR3 nucleotides read TGTGCCAGCCGCTGGGGACCTTCGACCTACAATGAGCAGTTCTTC. Encoded protein: CASRWGPSTYNEQFF.